This T cell receptor (beta chain) was sequenced during a study of cytomegalovirus exposure and HLA in healthy donors. Across the study: An earlier analysis found some 120 million unique TCR beta sequences from approximately 200 million T cells. The study's findings and limits: Sequencing depth roughly uniform across donors was assumed in presence/absence analyses. In vitro, three CMV-associated chains proved specific for CMV antigens.

With respect to this clone: Its cognate antigen is unknown.

The PCR used 60 Vbeta and 13 Jbeta primers. Some clones are missing from TCRdb's copy, which holds only in-frame ones; the method was immunoSEQ multiplex PCR. The sample has about 140,000 clones; about 77% are singletons. Sequenced: PBMCs. The sequence derives from a female donor in good health and CMV-seronegative.

The CDR3 nucleotides read TGTGCCAGCAGTTTACGGAGCTCTTCAGTTGAAGCTTTCTTT. As protein: CASSLRSSSVEAFF. This chain links TRBV27 with TRBJ1-1; unclear D gene. Germline V gives CDR1 MNHEY, CDR2 SMNVEV (reference sequence). The CDR3 totals 14 residues. Trimming took 2 bases from V and 7 from J, leaving 14 bases between them.